The 2 T cell receptor beta chains below all came from one sample that was sequenced in a study of blood T cell repertoires in COVID-19. Clones were read by immunoSEQ multiplex PCR, and TCRdb kept only the in-frame ones, dropping some. Among roughly 150,000 clones, less than 85% were seen once, and the ten largest hold 15% to 20%. The specimen was PBMCs or T cells enriched from blood (not recorded which). The receptors stem from a man aged 55 to 70 who had recovered from COVID-19.

The V and J genes are TRBV9 and TRBJ2-3; TRBD2 might be the D (5 bases). Germline values: CDR1 SGDLS, CDR2 YYNGEE. V lost 3 bases and J lost 1, with 12 bases in between. This CDR3 region has 15 residues. CDR3 in amino acids: CASSAAVRGTDTQYF. The CDR3 DNA reads TGTGCCAGCAGCGCGGCTGTGCGGGGCACAGATACGCAGTATTTT.

This chain joins TRBV7-2 and TRBJ1-1, with D unresolved. V lost 0 bases and J lost 7, with 12 bases in between. The CDR3 totals 14 residues. The germline gives CDR1 SGHTA, CDR2 FQGNSA. CDR3 region: CASSLALLSREAFF. The CDR3 coding sequence is TGTGCCAGCAGCTTAGCGCTTCTTAGCCGTGAAGCTTTCTTT. The full variable domain, with the rest looked up from reference TRBV7-2 and TRBJ1-1, is GAGVSQSPSNKVTEKGKDVELRCDPISGHTALYWYRQSLGQGLEFLIYFQGNSAPDKSGLPSDRFSAERTGGSVSTLTIQRTQQEDSAVYLCASSLALLSREAFFGQGTRLTVV.